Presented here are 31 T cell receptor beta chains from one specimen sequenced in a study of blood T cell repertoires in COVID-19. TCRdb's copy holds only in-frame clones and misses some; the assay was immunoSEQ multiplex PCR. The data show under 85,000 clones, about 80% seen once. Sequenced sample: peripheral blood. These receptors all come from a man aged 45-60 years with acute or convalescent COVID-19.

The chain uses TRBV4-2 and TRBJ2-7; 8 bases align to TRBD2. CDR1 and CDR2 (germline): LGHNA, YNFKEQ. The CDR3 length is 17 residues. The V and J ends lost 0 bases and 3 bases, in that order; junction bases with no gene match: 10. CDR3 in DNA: TGTGCCAGCAGCCAAGAAGGGGGAACTAGCGGCCTCTACGAGCAGTACTTC. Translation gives CASSQEGGTSGLYEQYF.

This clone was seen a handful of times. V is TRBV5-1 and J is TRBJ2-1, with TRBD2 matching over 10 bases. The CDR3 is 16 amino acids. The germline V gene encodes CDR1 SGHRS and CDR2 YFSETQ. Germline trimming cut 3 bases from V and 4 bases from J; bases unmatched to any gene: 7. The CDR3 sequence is CASSSWLAGAYNEQFF. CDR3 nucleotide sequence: TGCGCCAGCAGCTCGTGGCTAGCGGGAGCGTACAATGAGCAGTTCTTC.

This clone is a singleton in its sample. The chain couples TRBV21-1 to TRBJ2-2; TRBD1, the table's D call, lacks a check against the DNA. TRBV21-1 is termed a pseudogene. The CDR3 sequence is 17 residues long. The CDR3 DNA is TGTGCCAGCAGCAAAGAAGGTAAGGACAGGAACACCGGGGAGCTGTTTTTT. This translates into CASSKEGKDRNTGELFF.

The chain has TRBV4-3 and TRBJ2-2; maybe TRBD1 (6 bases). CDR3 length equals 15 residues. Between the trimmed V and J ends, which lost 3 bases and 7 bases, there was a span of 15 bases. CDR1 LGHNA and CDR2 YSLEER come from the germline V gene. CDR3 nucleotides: TGCGCCAGCAGCCAGGAACCAGGGGCCGGCGGGGAGCTGTTTTTT. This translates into CASSQEPGAGGELFF.

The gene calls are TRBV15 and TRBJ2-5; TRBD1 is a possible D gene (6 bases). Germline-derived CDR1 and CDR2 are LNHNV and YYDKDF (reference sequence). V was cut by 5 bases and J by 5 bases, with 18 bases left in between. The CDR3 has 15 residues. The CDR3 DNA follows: TGTGCCACCAGCTTCCCCACAGGGAGCCGGGAGACCCAGTACTTC. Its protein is CATSFPTGSRETQYF.

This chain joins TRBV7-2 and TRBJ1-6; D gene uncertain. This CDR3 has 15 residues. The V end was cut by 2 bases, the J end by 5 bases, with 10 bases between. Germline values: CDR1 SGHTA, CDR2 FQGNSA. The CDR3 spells CASSLYWQDNSPLHF. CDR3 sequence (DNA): TGTGCCAGCAGCTTATATTGGCAGGATAATTCACCCCTCCACTTT.

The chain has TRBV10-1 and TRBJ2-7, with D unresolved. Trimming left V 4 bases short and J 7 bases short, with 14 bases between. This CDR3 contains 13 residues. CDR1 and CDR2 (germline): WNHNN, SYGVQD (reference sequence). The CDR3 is CASSASRQREQYF. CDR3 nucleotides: TGCGCCAGCAGTGCGAGCAGGCAACGGGAGCAGTACTTC.

The CDR3 DNA is TGTGCCAGCAGTGAAGGTGCAGGGTCGTACTTC. It codes for CASSEGAGSYF. V usage is TRBV6-1 and J usage is TRBJ2-7; D is perhaps TRBD1 (5 bases). Trimming removed 1 base from V and 12 bases from J, with 10 bases in between. Germline V CDR1 and CDR2: MNHNS, SASEGT. There are 11 residues in the CDR3.

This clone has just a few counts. The CDR3 DNA reads TGTGCCAGCAGCTCAAGGACTAGCGGGAACATTTACAATGAGCAGTTCTTC. Amino acids: CASSSRTSGNIYNEQFF. The chain links TRBV7-2 to TRBJ2-1; TRBD2 agrees at 12 bases. Germline CDR1 is SGHTA and CDR2 is FQGNSA. The CDR3 length is 17 residues. The junction had 8 bases not matched to a gene; V was cut back by 4 bases and J by 4 bases.

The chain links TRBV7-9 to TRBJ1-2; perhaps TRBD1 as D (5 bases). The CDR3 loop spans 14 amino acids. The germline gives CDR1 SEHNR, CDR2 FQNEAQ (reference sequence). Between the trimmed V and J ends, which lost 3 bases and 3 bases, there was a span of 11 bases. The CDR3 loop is CASSFASGDYGYTF. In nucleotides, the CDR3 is TGTGCCAGCAGCTTCGCATCGGGGGACTATGGCTACACCTTC.

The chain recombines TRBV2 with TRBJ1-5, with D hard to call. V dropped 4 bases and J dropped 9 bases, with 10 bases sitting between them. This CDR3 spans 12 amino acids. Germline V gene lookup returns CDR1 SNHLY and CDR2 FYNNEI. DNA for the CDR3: TGTGCCAGCAGTGGGGAAGCGGTGCCCCAGCATTTT. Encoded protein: CASSGEAVPQHF.

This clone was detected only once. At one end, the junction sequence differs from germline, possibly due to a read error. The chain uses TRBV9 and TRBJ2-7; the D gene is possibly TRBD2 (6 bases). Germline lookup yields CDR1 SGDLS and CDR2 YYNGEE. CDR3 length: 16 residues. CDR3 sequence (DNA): TGTGCCAGCAGCGTAGCCGGCTCTAGCGCACCCTACGGGCAGTACTTC. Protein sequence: CASSVAGSSAPYGQYF.

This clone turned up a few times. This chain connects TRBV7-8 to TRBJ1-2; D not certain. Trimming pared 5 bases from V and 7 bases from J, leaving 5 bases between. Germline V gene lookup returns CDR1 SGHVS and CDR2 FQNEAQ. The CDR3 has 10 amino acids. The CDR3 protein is CASSPGGYTF. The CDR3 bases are TGTGCCAGCAGCCCGGGTGGCTACACCTTC.

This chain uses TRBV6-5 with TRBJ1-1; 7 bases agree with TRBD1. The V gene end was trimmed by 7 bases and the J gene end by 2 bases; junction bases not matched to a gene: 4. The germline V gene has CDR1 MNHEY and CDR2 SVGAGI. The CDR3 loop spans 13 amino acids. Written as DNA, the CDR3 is TGTGCCAGCACTAGACAGGGAAACACTGAAGCTTTCTTT. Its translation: CASTRQGNTEAFF.

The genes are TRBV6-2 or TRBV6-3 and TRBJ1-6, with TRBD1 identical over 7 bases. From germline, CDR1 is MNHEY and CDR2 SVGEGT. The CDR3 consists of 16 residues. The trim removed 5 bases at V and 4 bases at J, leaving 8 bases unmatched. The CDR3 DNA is TGTGCCAGCAGTAATGGACAGGCGACGTATAATTCACCCCTCCACTTT. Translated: CASSNGQATYNSPLHF.

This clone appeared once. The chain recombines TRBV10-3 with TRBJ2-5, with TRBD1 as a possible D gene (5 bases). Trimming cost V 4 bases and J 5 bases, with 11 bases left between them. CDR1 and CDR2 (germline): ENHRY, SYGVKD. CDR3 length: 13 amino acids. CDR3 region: CAISGGRAETQYF. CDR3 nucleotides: TGTGCCATCAGTGGAGGCAGGGCTGAGACCCAGTACTTC.

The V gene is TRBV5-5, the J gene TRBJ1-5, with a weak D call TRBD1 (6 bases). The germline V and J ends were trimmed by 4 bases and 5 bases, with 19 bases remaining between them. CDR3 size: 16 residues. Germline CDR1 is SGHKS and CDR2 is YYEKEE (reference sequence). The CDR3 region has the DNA TGTGCCAGCAGCCTGCAGGCGGGGGACATTTATCAGCCCCAGCATTTT. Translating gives CASSLQAGDIYQPQHF.

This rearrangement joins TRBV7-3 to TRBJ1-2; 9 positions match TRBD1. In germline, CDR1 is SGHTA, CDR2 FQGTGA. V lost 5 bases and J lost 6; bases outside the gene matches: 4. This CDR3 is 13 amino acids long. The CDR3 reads CASSAQGADGYTF. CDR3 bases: TGTGCCAGCAGCGCACAGGGGGCAGATGGCTACACCTTC.

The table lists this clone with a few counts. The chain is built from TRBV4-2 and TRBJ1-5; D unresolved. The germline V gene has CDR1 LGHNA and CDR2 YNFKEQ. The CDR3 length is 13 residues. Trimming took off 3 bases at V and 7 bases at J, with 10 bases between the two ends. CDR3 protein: CASSQQREQPQHF. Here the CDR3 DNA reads TGTGCCAGCAGCCAGCAGAGGGAACAGCCCCAGCATTTT.

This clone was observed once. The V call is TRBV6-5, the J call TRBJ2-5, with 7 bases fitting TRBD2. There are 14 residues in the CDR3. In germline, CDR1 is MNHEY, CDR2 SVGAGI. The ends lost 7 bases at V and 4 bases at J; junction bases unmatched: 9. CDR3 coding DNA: TGTGCCAGCACCCAGTGGGAGGGAGGAGAGACCCAGTACTTC. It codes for CASTQWEGGETQYF.

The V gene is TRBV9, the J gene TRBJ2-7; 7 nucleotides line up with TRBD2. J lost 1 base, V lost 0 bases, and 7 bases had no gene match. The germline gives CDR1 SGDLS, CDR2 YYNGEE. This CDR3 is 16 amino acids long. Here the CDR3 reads CASSVASGTGSYEQYF. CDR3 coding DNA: TGTGCCAGCAGCGTAGCGAGCGGGACGGGGTCCTACGAGCAGTACTTC. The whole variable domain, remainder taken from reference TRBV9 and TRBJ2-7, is DSGVTQTPKHLITATGQRVTLRCSPRSGDLSVYWYQQSLDQGLQFLIQYYNGEERAKGNILERFSAQQFPDLHSELNLSSLELGDSALYFCASSVASGTGSYEQYFGPGTRLTVT.

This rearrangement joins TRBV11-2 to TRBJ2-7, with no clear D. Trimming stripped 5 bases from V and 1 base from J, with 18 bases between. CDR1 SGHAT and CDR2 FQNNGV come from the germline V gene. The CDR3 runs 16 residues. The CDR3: CASSPGQPHFSYEQYF. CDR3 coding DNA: TGTGCCAGCAGCCCGGGTCAGCCCCATTTTTCCTACGAGCAGTACTTC.

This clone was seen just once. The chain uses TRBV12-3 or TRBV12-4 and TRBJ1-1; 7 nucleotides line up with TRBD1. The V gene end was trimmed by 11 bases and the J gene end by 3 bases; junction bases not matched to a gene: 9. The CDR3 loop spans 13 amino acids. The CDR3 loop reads CAGNRGADTEAFF. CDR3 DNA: TGTGCCGGTAACAGGGGCGCGGACACTGAAGCTTTCTTT.

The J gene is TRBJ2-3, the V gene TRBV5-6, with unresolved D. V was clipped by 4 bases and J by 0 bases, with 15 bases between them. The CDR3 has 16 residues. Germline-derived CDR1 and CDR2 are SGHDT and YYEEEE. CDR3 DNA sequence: TGTGCCAGCAGCCGCCGACTCGCAACTAGCACAGATACGCAGTATTTT. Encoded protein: CASSRRLATSTDTQYF.

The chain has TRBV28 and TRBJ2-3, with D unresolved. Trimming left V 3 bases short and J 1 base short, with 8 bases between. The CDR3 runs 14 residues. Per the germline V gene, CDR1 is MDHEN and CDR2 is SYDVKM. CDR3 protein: CASSFLSGTDTQYF. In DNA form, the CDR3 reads TGTGCCAGCAGTTTCCTATCGGGCACAGATACGCAGTATTTT.

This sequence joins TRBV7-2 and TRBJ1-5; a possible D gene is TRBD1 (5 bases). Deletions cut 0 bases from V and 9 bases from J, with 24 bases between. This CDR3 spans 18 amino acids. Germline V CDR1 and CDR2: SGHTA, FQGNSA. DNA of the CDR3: TGTGCCAGCAGCTTAGCGCTAGGGACCTTTAATCGGGAGCGGCCCCAGCATTTT. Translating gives CASSLALGTFNRERPQHF.

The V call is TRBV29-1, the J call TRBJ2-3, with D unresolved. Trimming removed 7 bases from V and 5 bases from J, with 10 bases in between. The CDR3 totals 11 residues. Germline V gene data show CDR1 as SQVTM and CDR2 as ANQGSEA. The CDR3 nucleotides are TGCAGCGCGGCGGAGCGAGATACGCAGTATTTT. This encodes CSAAERDTQYF.

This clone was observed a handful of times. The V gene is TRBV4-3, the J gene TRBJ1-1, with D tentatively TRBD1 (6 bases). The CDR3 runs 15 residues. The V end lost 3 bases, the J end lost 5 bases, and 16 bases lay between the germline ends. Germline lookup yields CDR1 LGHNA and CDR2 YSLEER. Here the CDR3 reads CASSHLTGFGTEAFF. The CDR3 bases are TGCGCCAGCAGCCACCTGACAGGCTTCGGTACTGAAGCTTTCTTT.

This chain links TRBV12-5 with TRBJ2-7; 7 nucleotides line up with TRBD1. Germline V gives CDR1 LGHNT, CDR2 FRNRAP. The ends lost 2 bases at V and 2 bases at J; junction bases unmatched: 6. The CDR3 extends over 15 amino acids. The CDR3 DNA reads TGTGCTAGTGGTTTGACGGACAGGCCAGCCTACGAGCAGTACTTC. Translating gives CASGLTDRPAYEQYF.

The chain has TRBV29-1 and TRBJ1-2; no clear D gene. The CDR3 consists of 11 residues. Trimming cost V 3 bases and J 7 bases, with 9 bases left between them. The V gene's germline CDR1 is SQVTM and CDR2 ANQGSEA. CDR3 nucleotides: TGCAGCGTTGAGTGGTTGAGTGGCTACACCTTC. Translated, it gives CSVEWLSGYTF.

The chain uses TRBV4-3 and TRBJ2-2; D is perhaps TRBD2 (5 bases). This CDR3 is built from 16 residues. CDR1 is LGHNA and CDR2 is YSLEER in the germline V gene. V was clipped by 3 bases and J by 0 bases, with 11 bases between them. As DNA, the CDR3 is TGCGCCAGCAGCCAGGTTACCGGGACGAACACCGGGGAGCTGTTTTTT. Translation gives CASSQVTGTNTGELFF.